The clone carrying this TCR beta chain was seen just once. Its antigen is as yet unknown. This sample is part of a study of T cell responses to AZD1222 COVID-19 vaccine. Findings and limits, study-wide: Two AZD1222 administrations were followed by greater Spike-specific TCR breadth and depth. A reported finding is that nearly half of spike-specific TCRs target unmutated variant regions.

TCRdb's copy holds only in-frame clones and misses some; the assay was immunoSEQ multiplex PCR. In the table there are roughly 51,000 clones, roughly 90% of which are singletons. J lost 1 base, V lost 0 bases, and 0 bases had no gene match. The V gene's germline CDR1 is SGHDT and CDR2 YYEEEE. The CDR3 runs to 15 residues. Analysis merged second doses at about 4 or about 12 weeks. J is TRBJ2-3 and V is TRBV5-6, with 9 bases that match TRBD2. The TCR sequence derives from an adult who received the AZD1222 COVID-19 vaccine. The starting material was peripheral blood, obtained 28 days after the second AZD1222 dose. The CDR3 protein is CASSLGLAGTDTQYF. For the CDR3, the DNA is TGTGCCAGCAGCTTGGGACTAGCGGGCACAGATACGCAGTATTTT.